The 15 T cell receptor beta chains below were found in one sample sequenced in a study of T cells in Graves' hyperthyroidism and ophthalmopathy. Template material for amplifying TCR beta CDR3 regions consisted of RNA transcripts. The HTBI primer set served for first-round RT-PCR of the TCR CDR3. Each CDR3 protein is one row after TCRdb ran MiXCR on the multiplex PCR reads. The sample shows about 400,000 distinct CDR3 sequences, 15% to 18% of them seen only once. Sequencing used blood. These receptors were collected from a woman aged 18-30 years with Graves' hyperthyroidism that later progressed to Graves' ophthalmopathy.

The table lists this clonotype with many counts. CDR3 region: CSVAQGVSSYNEQFF. The CDR3 bases are TGCAGCGTTGCCCAGGGTGTCAGCTCCTACAATGAGCAGTTCTTC. The chain combines TRBV29-1 with TRBJ2-1, with D tentatively TRBD1 (5 bases). This CDR3 comprises 15 residues. Germline V lookup: CDR1 SQVTM, CDR2 ANQGSEA. V was shortened by 4 bases and J by 0 bases, with 13 bases between the two germline ends.

V and J are TRBV20-1 and TRBJ2-1; D gene uncertain. Trimming stripped 3 bases from V and 0 bases from J, with 12 bases between. Germline loops: CDR1 DFQATT, CDR2 SNEGSKA (reference sequence). CDR3 size: 15 residues. This CDR3 is CSASKLESSYNEQFF. The CDR3 DNA sequence: TGCAGTGCTAGTAAGCTAGAGAGCTCCTACAATGAGCAGTTCTTC.

This clonotype was observed at least ten times. The rearrangement uses TRBV7-9 and TRBJ1-1; no clear D gene. The V end was cut by 4 bases, the J end by 4 bases, with 19 bases between. Germline CDR1 SEHNR, CDR2 FQNEAQ (reference sequence). This CDR3 is 16 amino acids long. CDR3 in amino acids: CASSSPVWAPSTEAFF. The CDR3 DNA is TGTGCCAGCAGCTCACCCGTCTGGGCCCCGAGCACTGAAGCTTTCTTT.

This clonotype has a count of ten or more. The J gene is TRBJ2-5, the V gene TRBV6-2 or TRBV6-3; TRBD2 might be the D (6 bases). The CDR3 runs to 16 residues. Germline loops: CDR1 MNHEY, CDR2 SVGEGT. V was clipped by 2 bases and J by 3 bases, with 16 bases between them. The chain's CDR3 is CASSYAVGGTKETQYF. CDR3 DNA sequence: TGTGCCAGCAGTTACGCGGTGGGAGGTACCAAAGAGACCCAGTACTTC.

The sample holds a few counts of this clonotype. The chain joins TRBV4-1 to TRBJ2-7, with TRBD1 matching 11 bases. The trim removed 2 bases at V and 3 bases at J, leaving 9 bases unmatched. This CDR3 contains 17 residues. Germline CDR1 MGHRA, CDR2 YSYEKL. The chain's CDR3 is CASSQRTGGYTYYEQYF. Written as DNA, the CDR3 is TGCGCCAGCAGCCAACGGACAGGGGGCTACACCTACTACGAGCAGTACTTC.

There are many counts of this clonotype. The CDR3: CASNGGVTDTQYF. DNA for the CDR3: TGCGCCAGCAACGGCGGAGTGACAGATACGCAGTATTTT. The chain joins TRBV5-1 to TRBJ2-3; D is undetermined. V was cut by 6 bases and J by 3 bases, with 11 bases left in between. CDR3 length: 13 amino acids. CDR1 SGHRS and CDR2 YFSETQ come from the germline V gene.

This clonotype appeared many times. This chain joins TRBV6-5 and TRBJ2-7; 9 nucleotides line up with TRBD2. CDR3 length equals 15 residues. CDR1 is MNHEY, CDR2 SVGAGI, per germline. Losses at the gene ends were 2 bases for V and 4 bases for J; bases not matched to a gene: 6. CDR3 in DNA: TGTGCCAGCAGTTACAGGCGGGAGGGCCCTTACGAGCAGTACTTC. Protein product: CASSYRREGPYEQYF.

This clonotype showed up just a few times. The chain couples TRBV6-6 to TRBJ1-6; D call uncertain. V dropped 1 base and J dropped 4 bases, with 5 bases sitting between them. The CDR3 contains 14 residues. CDR1 is MNHNY, CDR2 SVGAGI, per germline (reference sequence). This CDR3 is CASSYYSYNSPLHF. The CDR3 nucleotides read TGTGCCAGCAGTTACTACAGTTATAATTCACCCCTCCACTTT.

This clonotype was found a few times. This may come from a read error, since a much larger clone is one base off. V usage is TRBV5-1 and J usage is TRBJ1-1, with TRBD1 matching 10 bases. The germline V gene encodes CDR1 SGHRS and CDR2 YFSETQ. Trimming cost V 7 bases and J 1 base; bases outside gene matches: 7. This CDR3 comprises 15 residues. For the CDR3, the DNA is TGCGCCAGCGGCGAACGGACAGGGGGGAACACTGAAGCTTTCTTT. This sequence encodes CASGERTGGNTEAFF.

This clonotype was picked up many times. The chain carries TRBV29-1 and TRBJ2-2; TRBD1 matches at 9 bases. Trimming removed 3 bases from V and 4 bases from J; junction bases left unmatched: 3. Germline CDR1 is SQVTM and CDR2 is ANQGSEA. The CDR3 covers 14 residues. CDR3 DNA sequence: TGCAGCGTTGAGGTGGACAGGGGCACCGGGGAGCTGTTTTTT. This sequence encodes CSVEVDRGTGELFF.

With respect to this clonotype: The junction does not match germline at one end; this may be a read error. The chain has TRBV5-1 and TRBJ2-5; no firm D call. This CDR3 contains 14 residues. CDR1 and CDR2 (germline): SGHRS, YFSETQ. The CDR3 spells CASSSIFSQETQYF. CDR3 coding DNA: TGTGCCAGCAGCTCCATCTTCTCACAAGAGACCCAGTACTTC.

This clonotype was observed at least ten times. V usage is TRBV20-1 and J usage is TRBJ1-4; 8 bases line up with TRBD1. In germline, CDR1 is DFQATT, CDR2 SNEGSKA (reference sequence). Trimming removed 3 bases from V and 8 bases from J; junction bases left unmatched: 11. This CDR3 region has 15 residues. The CDR3, as DNA: TGCAGTGCTAGTTGGCCGCAGGGGGCAGGGGAAAAACTGTTTTTT. This translates into CSASWPQGAGEKLFF.

This clonotype appeared many times. The CDR3 bases are TGTGCCAGCAGCGGGCCGGGACAGAGCTCCTACGAGCAGTACTTC. It codes for CASSGPGQSSYEQYF. V usage is TRBV28 and J usage is TRBJ2-7; 7 nucleotides line up with TRBD1. The J segment lost 0 bases and the V segment lost 6 bases, leaving 8 bases of the junction unmatched. This CDR3 comprises 15 residues. The germline V gene has CDR1 MDHEN and CDR2 SYDVKM.

This clonotype was found many times. The chain links TRBV28 to TRBJ1-5, with D possibly being TRBD1 (5 bases). Germline V gene sequence: CDR1 MDHEN, CDR2 SYDVKM. The germline V and J ends were trimmed by 7 bases and 6 bases, with 13 bases remaining between them. The CDR3 consists of 13 residues. CDR3 region: CASTVRVVQPQHF. The CDR3 DNA sequence: TGTGCCAGCACTGTCAGGGTGGTTCAGCCCCAGCATTTT.

There are many counts of this clonotype. The CDR3 loop reads CASRGQGGGHTGELFF. CDR3 nucleotide sequence: TGTGCCAGCAGGGGACAGGGTGGTGGGCACACCGGGGAGCTGTTTTTT. The rearrangement uses TRBV2 and TRBJ2-2; 9 bases are a match to TRBD1. This CDR3 contains 16 residues. The germline CDR1 and CDR2 sequences are SNHLY and FYNNEI. J was trimmed by 3 bases and V by 6 bases; bases with no gene match: 8.